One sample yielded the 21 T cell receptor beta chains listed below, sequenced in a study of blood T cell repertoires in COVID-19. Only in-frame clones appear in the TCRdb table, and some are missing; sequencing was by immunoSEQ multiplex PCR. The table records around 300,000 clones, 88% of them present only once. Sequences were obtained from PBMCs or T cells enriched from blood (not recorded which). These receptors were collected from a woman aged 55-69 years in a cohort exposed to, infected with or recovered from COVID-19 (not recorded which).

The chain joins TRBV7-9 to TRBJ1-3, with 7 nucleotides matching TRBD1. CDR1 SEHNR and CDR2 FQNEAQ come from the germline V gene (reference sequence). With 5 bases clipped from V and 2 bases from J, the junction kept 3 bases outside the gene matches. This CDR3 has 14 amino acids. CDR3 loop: CASSPQGTGNTIYF. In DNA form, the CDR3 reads TGTGCCAGCAGCCCACAGGGGACTGGAAACACCATATATTTT.

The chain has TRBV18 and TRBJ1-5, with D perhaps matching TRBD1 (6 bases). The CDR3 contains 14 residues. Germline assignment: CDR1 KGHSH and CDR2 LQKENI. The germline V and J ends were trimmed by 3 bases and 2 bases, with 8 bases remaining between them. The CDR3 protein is CASSPGARNQPQHF. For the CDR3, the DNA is TGTGCCAGCTCACCGGGGGCTCGCAATCAGCCCCAGCATTTT. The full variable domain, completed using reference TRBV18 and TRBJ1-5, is NAGVMQNPRHLVRRRGQEARLRCSPMKGHSHVYWYRQLPEEGLKFMVYLQKENIIDESGMPKERFSAEFPKEGPSILRIQQVVRGDSAAYFCASSPGARNQPQHFGDGTRLSIL.

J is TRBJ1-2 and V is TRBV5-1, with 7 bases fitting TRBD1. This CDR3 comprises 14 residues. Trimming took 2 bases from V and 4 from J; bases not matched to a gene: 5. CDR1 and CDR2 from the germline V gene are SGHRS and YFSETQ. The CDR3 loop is CASSLTGTAYGYTF. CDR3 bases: TGCGCCAGCAGCTTAACCGGGACAGCCTATGGCTACACCTTC. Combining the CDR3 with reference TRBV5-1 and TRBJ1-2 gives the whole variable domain KAGVTQTPRYLIKTRGQQVTLSCSPISGHRSVSWYQQTPGQGLQFLFEYFSETQRNKGNFPGRFSGRQFSNSRSEMNVSTLELGDSALYLCASSLTGTAYGYTFGSGTRLTVV.

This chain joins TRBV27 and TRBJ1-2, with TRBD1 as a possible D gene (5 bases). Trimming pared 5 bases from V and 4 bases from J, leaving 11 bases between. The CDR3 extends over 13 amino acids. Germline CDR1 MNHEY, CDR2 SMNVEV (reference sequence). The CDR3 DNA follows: TGTGCCAGCAGTGGCTGGAGGGGCTATGGCTACACCTTC. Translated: CASSGWRGYGYTF.

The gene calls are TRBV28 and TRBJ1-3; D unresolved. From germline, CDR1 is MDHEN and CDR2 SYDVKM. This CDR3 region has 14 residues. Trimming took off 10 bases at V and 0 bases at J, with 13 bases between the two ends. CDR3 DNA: TGTGCCACCGTAAAACAGAGCTCTGGAAACACCATATATTTT. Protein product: CATVKQSSGNTIYF.

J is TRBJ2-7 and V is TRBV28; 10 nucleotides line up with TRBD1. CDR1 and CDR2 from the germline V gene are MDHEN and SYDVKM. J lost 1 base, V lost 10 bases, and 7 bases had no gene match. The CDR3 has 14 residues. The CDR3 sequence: CATSTGGASYEQYF. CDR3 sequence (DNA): TGTGCCACCTCGACAGGGGGCGCATCCTACGAGCAGTACTTC. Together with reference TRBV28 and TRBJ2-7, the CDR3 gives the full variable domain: DVKVTQSSRYLVKRTGEKVFLECVQDMDHENMFWYRQDPGLGLRLIYFSYDVKMKEKGDIPEGYSVSREKKERFSLILESASTNQTSMYLCATSTGGASYEQYFGPGTRLTVT.

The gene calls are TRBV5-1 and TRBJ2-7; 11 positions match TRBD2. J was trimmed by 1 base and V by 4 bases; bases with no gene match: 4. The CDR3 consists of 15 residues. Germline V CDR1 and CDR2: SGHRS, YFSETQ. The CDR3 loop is CASSAGTSGSYEQYF. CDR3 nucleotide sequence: TGCGCCAGCAGCGCAGGGACTAGCGGATCCTACGAGCAGTACTTC.

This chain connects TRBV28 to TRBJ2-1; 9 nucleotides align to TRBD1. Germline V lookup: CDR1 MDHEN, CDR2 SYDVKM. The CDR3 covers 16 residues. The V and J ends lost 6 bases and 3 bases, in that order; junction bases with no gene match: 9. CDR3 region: CASSQAGTGHYNEQFF. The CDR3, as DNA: TGTGCCAGCAGCCAAGCCGGGACAGGGCACTACAATGAGCAGTTCTTC.

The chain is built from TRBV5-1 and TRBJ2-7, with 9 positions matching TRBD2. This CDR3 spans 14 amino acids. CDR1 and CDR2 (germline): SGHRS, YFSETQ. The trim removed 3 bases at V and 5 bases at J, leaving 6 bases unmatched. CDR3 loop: CASSYSVAGDEQYF. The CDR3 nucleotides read TGCGCCAGCAGCTATTCGGTAGCGGGAGACGAGCAGTACTTC.

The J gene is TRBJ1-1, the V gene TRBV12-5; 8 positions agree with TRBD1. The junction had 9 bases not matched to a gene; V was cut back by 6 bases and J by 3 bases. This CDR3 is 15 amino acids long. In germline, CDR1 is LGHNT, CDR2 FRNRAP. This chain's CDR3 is CASGSPGGRDTEAFF. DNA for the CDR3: TGTGCTAGTGGCTCCCCAGGGGGCCGGGACACTGAAGCTTTCTTT.

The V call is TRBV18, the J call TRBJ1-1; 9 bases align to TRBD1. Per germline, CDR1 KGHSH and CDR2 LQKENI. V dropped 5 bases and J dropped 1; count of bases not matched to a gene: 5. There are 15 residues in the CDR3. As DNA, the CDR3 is TGTGCCAGCTCATTTACAGGGGGCGGGAACACTGAAGCTTTCTTT. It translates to CASSFTGGGNTEAFF.

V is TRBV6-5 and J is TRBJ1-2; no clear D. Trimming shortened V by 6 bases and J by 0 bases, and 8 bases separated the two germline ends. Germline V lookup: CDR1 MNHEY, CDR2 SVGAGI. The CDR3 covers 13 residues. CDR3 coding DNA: TGTGCCAGCAGCGCAGTGACTAACTATGGCTACACCTTC. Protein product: CASSAVTNYGYTF.

The CDR3 sequence: CASSQEGRDYEQYF. DNA of the CDR3: TGCGCCAGCAGCCAAGAAGGCAGGGACTACGAGCAGTACTTC. The chain has TRBV4-1 and TRBJ2-7; D might be TRBD1 (5 bases). The CDR3 consists of 14 residues. Germline V gene lookup returns CDR1 MGHRA and CDR2 YSYEKL. V was clipped by 0 bases and J by 3 bases, with 9 bases between them.

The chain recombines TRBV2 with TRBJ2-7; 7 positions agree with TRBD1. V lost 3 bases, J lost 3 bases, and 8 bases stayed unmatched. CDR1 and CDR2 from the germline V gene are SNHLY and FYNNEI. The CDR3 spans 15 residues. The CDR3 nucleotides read TGTGCCAGCAGTGACCGACAGGGTAGGGACTACGAGCAGTACTTC. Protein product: CASSDRQGRDYEQYF.

The DNA of the CDR3 is TGCAGCGTTGAACTAGCGGGTTTCTCCTACGAGCAGTACTTC. It is translated as CSVELAGFSYEQYF. The genes are TRBV29-1 and TRBJ2-7, with TRBD2 identical over 8 bases. V was clipped by 2 bases and J by 0 bases; unmatched bases: 3. The CDR3 length is 14 residues. Germline CDR1 SQVTM, CDR2 ANQGSEA.

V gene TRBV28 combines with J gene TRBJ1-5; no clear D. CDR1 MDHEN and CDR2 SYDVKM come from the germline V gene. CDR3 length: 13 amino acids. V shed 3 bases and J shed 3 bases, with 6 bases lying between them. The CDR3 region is CASSFSHNQPQHF. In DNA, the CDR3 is TGTGCCAGCAGTTTTAGTCACAATCAGCCCCAGCATTTT.

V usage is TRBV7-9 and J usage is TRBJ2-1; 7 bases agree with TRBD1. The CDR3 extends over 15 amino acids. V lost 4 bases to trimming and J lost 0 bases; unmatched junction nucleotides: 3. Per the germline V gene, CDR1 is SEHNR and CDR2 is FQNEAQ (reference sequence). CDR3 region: CASSSGTASYNEQFF. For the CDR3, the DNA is TGTGCCAGCAGCTCCGGGACAGCCTCCTACAATGAGCAGTTCTTC.

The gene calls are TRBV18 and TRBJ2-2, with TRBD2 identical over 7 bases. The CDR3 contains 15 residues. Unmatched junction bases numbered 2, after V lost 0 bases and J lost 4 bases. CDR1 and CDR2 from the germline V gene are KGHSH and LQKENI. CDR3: CASSPPGLPTGELFF. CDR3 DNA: TGTGCCAGCTCACCACCGGGACTACCCACCGGGGAGCTGTTTTTT.

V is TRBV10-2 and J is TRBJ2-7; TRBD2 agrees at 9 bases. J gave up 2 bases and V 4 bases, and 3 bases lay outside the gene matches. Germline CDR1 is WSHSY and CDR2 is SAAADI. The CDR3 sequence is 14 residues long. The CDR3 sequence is CASSGASGAYEQYF. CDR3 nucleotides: TGCGCCAGCAGTGGGGCTAGCGGGGCCTACGAGCAGTACTTC.

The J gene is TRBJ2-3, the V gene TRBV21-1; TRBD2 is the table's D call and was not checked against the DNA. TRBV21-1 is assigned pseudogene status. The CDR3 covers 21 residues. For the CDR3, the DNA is TGTGCCAGCAGCAAAGCGGCGGGCGGGACTAGCGGGAGTCGGGCCACAGATACGCAGTATTTT. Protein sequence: CASSKAAGGTSGSRATDTQYF.

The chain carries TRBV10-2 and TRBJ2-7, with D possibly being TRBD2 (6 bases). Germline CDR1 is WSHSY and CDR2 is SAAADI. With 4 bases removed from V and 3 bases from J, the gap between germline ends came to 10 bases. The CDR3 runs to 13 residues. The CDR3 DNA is TGCGCCAGCAGTGCGACTAGAAGCTACGAGCAGTACTTC. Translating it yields CASSATRSYEQYF.